This T cell receptor beta chain appears in the sequencing data of a study of blood T cells in healthy people across ages. Study overall: Template switching recovered approximately one barcoded beta molecule for every two T cells.

The V end lost 5 bases, the J end lost 11 bases, and 21 bases lay between the germline ends. This CDR3 comprises 14 residues. Germline lookup yields CDR1 MNHEY and CDR2 SVGEGT. On this clonotype itself: Its antigen is not known.

Healthy Caucasians from Russia aged about 6 to 95 served as donors. Study results and limitations: Older age coincided with a roughly linear decline in TCR beta diversity per million T cells.

Combining a sample-barcoded 5' primer with a J-beta primer mix, a second PCR ran for 7 to 11 cycles. Every sample gave at least 2.5 million paired-end reads containing CDR3. TCRdb called the 5' RACE reads again in MiXCR, with one record for every CDR3 protein. The table records some 700,000 distinct CDR3 sequences, roughly 47% of them present only once. Sequenced material: blood. The TCR sequence derives from an older woman in good health. The J gene is TRBJ2-5, the V gene TRBV6-2 or TRBV6-3; D ambiguous. CDR3 region: CASSPRQVNNEQYF. The CDR3 bases are TGTGCCAGCAGTCCCCGTCAGGTCAACAATGAGCAGTACTTC.